The 19 T cell receptor beta chains listed next were all sequenced from one sample in a study of radiotherapy plus CTLA-4 blockade in lung cancer. Sequencing used immunoSEQ multiplex PCR; TCRdb keeps in-frame clones, though not all of them. Among approximately 80,000 clones, nearly 75% were seen once, and the ten largest hold roughly a tenth. The sequenced sample was peripheral blood, obtained from a patient treated with radiotherapy plus ipilimumab. These receptors originate from a human donor with non-small cell lung cancer whose response to radiotherapy plus ipilimumab could not be evaluated.

The rearrangement uses TRBV5-4 and TRBJ2-1; D unclear. Trimming cost V 4 bases and J 4 bases, with 6 bases left between them. The CDR3 consists of 12 residues. Germline V gives CDR1 SGHNT, CDR2 YYREEE (reference sequence). CDR3 sequence (DNA): TGTGCCAGCAGCCTAAGTTACAATGAGCAGTTCTTC. As protein: CASSLSYNEQFF.

The J gene is TRBJ1-5, the V gene TRBV30, with 8 bases aligning to TRBD1. Per germline, CDR1 GTSNPN and CDR2 SVGIG (reference sequence). V lost 2 bases to trimming and J lost 7 bases; unmatched junction nucleotides: 10. The CDR3 is 15 amino acids. The CDR3 reads CAWSIGQGPRQPQHF. The CDR3 DNA reads TGTGCCTGGAGTATCGGACAGGGACCGCGACAGCCCCAGCATTTT. The variable domain in full, completed from reference TRBV30 and TRBJ1-5, reads SQTIHQWPATLVQPVGSPLSLECTVEGTSNPNLYWYRQAAGRGLQLLFYSVGIGQISSEVPQNLSASRPQDRQFILSSKKLLLSDSGFYLCAWSIGQGPRQPQHFGDGTRLSIL.

The V and J genes are TRBV6-4 and TRBJ2-1; tentative D call: TRBD1 (5 bases). Trimming removed 7 bases at V and 7 bases at J, with 17 bases between. There are 14 residues in the CDR3. CDR1 is MRHNA, CDR2 SNTAGT, per germline. This CDR3 is CASTSRVGSNEQFF. The CDR3 nucleotides are TGTGCCAGCACGAGCAGGGTGGGAAGTAATGAGCAGTTCTTC.

The chain joins TRBV9 to TRBJ1-2; 9 bases map to TRBD1. The V gene end was trimmed by 0 bases and the J gene end by 4 bases; junction bases not matched to a gene: 7. CDR3 size: 16 residues. Germline loops: CDR1 SGDLS, CDR2 YYNGEE. In DNA form, the CDR3 reads TGTGCCAGCAGCGTAGGCGGGACAGGGAGGGCCTATGGCTACACCTTC. Protein: CASSVGGTGRAYGYTF. The complete variable domain, with remaining parts taken from reference TRBV9 and TRBJ1-2, reads DSGVTQTPKHLITATGQRVTLRCSPRSGDLSVYWYQQSLDQGLQFLIQYYNGEERAKGNILERFSAQQFPDLHSELNLSSLELGDSALYFCASSVGGTGRAYGYTFGSGTRLTVV.

This chain links TRBV7-2 with TRBJ1-1; 8 bases align to TRBD1. V trimming: 6 bases; J trimming: 4 bases; junction bases outside the gene matches: 10. The CDR3 runs to 15 residues. Germline assignment: CDR1 SGHTA and CDR2 FQGNSA. DNA for the CDR3: TGTGCCAGCAGTTCAGGGGGCTTAAGGTTCACTGAAGCTTTCTTT. Protein sequence: CASSSGGLRFTEAFF.

This clone was recorded once. CDR3 loop: CASSSGLPVAEQYF. Here the CDR3 DNA reads TGCGCCAGCAGCTCGGGACTACCCGTGGCCGAGCAGTACTTC. The chain combines TRBV5-1 with TRBJ2-7; 7 positions match TRBD2. V shed 3 bases and J 6 bases; nucleotides not matched to a gene: 9. The length of the CDR3 is 14 residues. Per germline, CDR1 SGHRS and CDR2 YFSETQ.

The gene calls are TRBV6-4 and TRBJ1-6; TRBD1 is a possible D gene (5 bases). This CDR3 spans 17 amino acids. Looked up from germline, CDR1 is MRHNA and CDR2 is SNTAGT. V shed 2 bases and J shed 7 bases, with 18 bases lying between them. The CDR3 protein is CASSDVGGALPNSPLHF. For the CDR3, the DNA is TGTGCCAGCAGTGACGTGGGGGGTGCCCTCCCGAATTCACCCCTCCACTTT.

This sequence joins TRBV6-1 and TRBJ2-6, with a weak D call TRBD1 (6 bases). V lost 6 bases to trimming and J lost 2 bases, with 8 bases between them. This CDR3 is 14 amino acids long. Looked up from germline, CDR1 is MNHNS and CDR2 is SASEGT. This CDR3 reads CASRQGPGANVLTF. The CDR3 DNA reads as TGTGCCAGCAGACAGGGCCCTGGGGCCAACGTCCTGACTTTC.

The genes are TRBV18 and TRBJ2-6, with 10 bases lining up with TRBD2. J lost 2 bases, V lost 0 bases, and 4 bases had no gene match. This CDR3 region has 18 residues. Per the germline V gene, CDR1 is KGHSH and CDR2 is LQKENI. Here the CDR3 reads CASSPPSGRAAGANVLTF. DNA of the CDR3: TGTGCCAGCTCACCACCGAGCGGGAGGGCAGCTGGGGCCAACGTCCTGACTTTC.

The table lists this clone with a few counts. The V gene is TRBV4-1, the J gene TRBJ2-7; a possible D gene is TRBD1 (5 bases). The CDR3 contains 14 residues. Germline V gene data show CDR1 as MGHRA and CDR2 as YSYEKL. V shed 4 bases and J shed 10 bases, with 20 bases lying between them. CDR3 loop: CASSPQGRVWKQYF. The CDR3, as DNA: TGCGCCAGCAGCCCCCAGGGCAGGGTTTGGAAACAGTACTTC.

As to this clone: Other DNA sequences within the sample encode an identical CDR3. This chain links TRBV28 with TRBJ1-4; 11 nucleotides match TRBD1. The J segment lost 7 bases and the V segment lost 0 bases, leaving 4 bases of the junction unmatched. The length of the CDR3 is 16 residues. CDR1 is MDHEN and CDR2 is SYDVKM in the germline V gene. The CDR3 sequence: CASSLWGQGVTEKLFF. The CDR3 DNA sequence: TGTGCCAGCAGTTTATGGGGACAGGGGGTGACTGAAAAACTGTTTTTT.

Details on this clone: Other nucleotide sequences in the sample specify the same CDR3. The chain joins TRBV7-9 to TRBJ2-5; 12 bases agree with TRBD1. From germline, CDR1 is SEHNR and CDR2 FQNEAQ (reference sequence). With 3 bases clipped from V and 5 bases from J, the junction kept 1 base outside the gene matches. CDR3 length: 14 residues. The CDR3 spells CASSFGTGGETQYF. In DNA form, the CDR3 reads TGTGCCAGCAGCTTTGGGACAGGGGGCGAGACCCAGTACTTC.

The chain is built from TRBV5-6 and TRBJ1-1, with D uncertain. Germline values: CDR1 SGHDT, CDR2 YYEEEE. V was shortened by 2 bases and J by 4 bases, with 9 bases between the two germline ends. The CDR3 spans 13 residues. This chain's CDR3 is CASSLFLFTEAFF. As DNA, the CDR3 is TGTGCCAGCAGCTTATTTCTTTTCACTGAAGCTTTCTTT.

The chain links TRBV5-4 to TRBJ2-5; no reliable D call. From germline, CDR1 is SGHNT and CDR2 YYREEE (reference sequence). Trimming removed 0 bases from V and 1 base from J, with 4 bases in between. The CDR3 runs to 13 residues. CDR3 DNA: TGTGCCAGCAGCTTGGGCAGCCAAGAGACCCAGTACTTC. Protein sequence: CASSLGSQETQYF. The full variable domain, its missing parts supplied by reference TRBV5-4 and TRBJ2-5, is ETGVTQSPTHLIKTRGQQVTLRCSSQSGHNTVSWYQQALGQGPQFIFQYYREEENGRGNFPPRFSGLQFPNYSSELNVNALELDDSALYLCASSLGSQETQYFGPGTRLLVL.

V is TRBV11-2 and J is TRBJ1-2, with 8 bases identical to TRBD1. The CDR3 sequence is 16 residues long. Germline CDR1 is SGHAT and CDR2 is FQNNGV. V was pared by 5 bases and J by 0 bases, with 8 bases of the junction left unmatched. In DNA, the CDR3 is TGTGCCAGCAGCCTGGACAGGGATTTAGCTAACTATGGCTACACCTTC. It yields the protein CASSLDRDLANYGYTF.

The V gene is TRBV6-5, the J gene TRBJ2-7; 10 bases are a match to TRBD2. Unmatched junction bases numbered 4, after V lost 6 bases and J lost 2 bases. CDR1 and CDR2 (germline): MNHEY, SVGAGI. The CDR3 sequence is 14 residues long. The CDR3 loop reads CASREAGGTYEQYF. The CDR3 DNA reads TGTGCCAGCAGAGAAGCGGGGGGGACCTACGAGCAGTACTTC.

The chain joins TRBV7-9 to TRBJ1-4; TRBD1 matches 7 bases. The CDR3 is 16 residues long. V was clipped by 1 base and J by 4 bases; unmatched bases: 6. Germline V gene sequence: CDR1 SEHNR, CDR2 FQNEAQ (reference sequence). CDR3 residues: CASSLGSGTDNEKLFF. CDR3 DNA: TGTGCCAGCAGCTTAGGATCCGGGACAGATAATGAAAAACTGTTTTTT.

CDR3 bases: TGTGCCAGCAGTTTCCCCGGGACAGGGAGACTTTTCTCCTACAATGAGCAGTTCTTC. This gives the protein CASSFPGTGRLFSYNEQFF. The chain joins TRBV6-8 to TRBJ2-1; 9 bases line up with TRBD1. CDR1 and CDR2 from the germline V gene are MNHGY and SAAAGT. The V segment lost 4 bases and the J segment 0 bases; nucleotides outside the gene matches: 13. The CDR3 has 19 residues.

This chain links TRBV7-8 with TRBJ1-5, with TRBD1 matching over 8 bases. There are 15 residues in the CDR3. V was pared by 5 bases and J by 5 bases, with 8 bases of the junction left unmatched. Germline loops: CDR1 SGHVS, CDR2 FQNEAQ. CDR3 amino acids: CASSIPGQGDQPQHF. The CDR3 region has the DNA TGTGCCAGCAGCATACCTGGACAGGGCGATCAGCCCCAGCATTTT. Drawing the rest from reference TRBV7-8 and TRBJ1-5, the complete variable domain is GAGVSQSPRYKVAKRGQDVALRCDPISGHVSLFWYQQALGQGPEFLTYFQNEAQLDKSGLPSDRFFAERPEGSVSTLKIQRTQQEDSAVYLCASSIPGQGDQPQHFGDGTRLSIL.